A single sample gave rise to the 5 T cell receptor beta chains below, sequenced in a study of blood T cells in healthy people across ages. A J-beta primer mix and a sample-barcoded 5' primer were used in a second PCR of roughly 6 to 11 cycles. From the 5' RACE reads, TCRdb called clonotypes with MiXCR, one entry per CDR3 protein. The table records over 700,000 distinct CDR3 sequences, roughly 50% of them present only once. Sequences were obtained from blood. Source of these receptors: a man older than 75 in good health.

This clonotype was detected only a few times. The rearrangement links TRBV29-1 to TRBJ2-7; TRBD2 matches at 10 bases. This CDR3 is 13 amino acids long. CDR1 is SQVTM and CDR2 is ANQGSEA in the germline V gene. Losses at the gene ends were 5 bases for V and 6 bases for J; bases not matched to a gene: 7. CDR3 loop: CSVSRVAGGEQYF. The CDR3 DNA is TGCAGCGTTTCACGGGTAGCGGGAGGCGAGCAGTACTTC.

To note about this clonotype: The junction does not match germline at one end; this may be a read error. This chain joins TRBV5-1 and TRBJ2-6; D unclear. CDR3 length equals 14 residues. Germline V gene lookup returns CDR1 SGHRS and CDR2 YFSETQ. As DNA, the CDR3 is TGTGCCAGCAGCCCCGGCTCTGGGGCCAACGTCCTGACTTTC. Residues: CASSPGSGANVLTF.

In this sample, this clonotype turned up a few times. This chain connects TRBV28 to TRBJ2-7; tentative D call: TRBD2 (7 bases). The CDR3 covers 15 residues. Trimming cost V 5 bases and J 0 bases, with 14 bases left between them. Germline loops: CDR1 MDHEN, CDR2 SYDVKM. The CDR3 DNA reads as TGTGCCAGCAGTGGCGGGGGCGCCAGCTCCTACGAGCAGTACTTC. Protein sequence: CASSGGGASSYEQYF. Supplemented by reference TRBV28 and TRBJ2-7, the full variable domain reads DVKVTQSSRYLVKRTGEKVFLECVQDMDHENMFWYRQDPGLGLRLIYFSYDVKMKEKGDIPEGYSVSREKKERFSLILESASTNQTSMYLCASSGGGASSYEQYFGPGTRLTVT.

This clonotype was picked up a small number of times. The genes are TRBV12-3 or TRBV12-4 and TRBJ2-7; tentatively, D is TRBD1 (6 bases). The CDR3 has 14 amino acids. V lost 8 bases to trimming and J lost 0 bases, with 14 bases between them. CDR3: CASGNQGSSYEQYF. CDR3 nucleotide sequence: TGTGCCAGCGGGAATCAGGGGAGCTCCTACGAGCAGTACTTC.

This clonotype came up once. This chain links TRBV7-9 with TRBJ1-2, with no clear D. In germline, CDR1 is SEHNR, CDR2 FQNEAQ (reference sequence). V lost 5 bases and J lost 7, with 8 bases in between. The CDR3 has 11 amino acids. The chain's CDR3 is CASSPNFGYTF. The CDR3 DNA is TGTGCCAGCAGCCCGAATTTTGGCTACACCTTC.